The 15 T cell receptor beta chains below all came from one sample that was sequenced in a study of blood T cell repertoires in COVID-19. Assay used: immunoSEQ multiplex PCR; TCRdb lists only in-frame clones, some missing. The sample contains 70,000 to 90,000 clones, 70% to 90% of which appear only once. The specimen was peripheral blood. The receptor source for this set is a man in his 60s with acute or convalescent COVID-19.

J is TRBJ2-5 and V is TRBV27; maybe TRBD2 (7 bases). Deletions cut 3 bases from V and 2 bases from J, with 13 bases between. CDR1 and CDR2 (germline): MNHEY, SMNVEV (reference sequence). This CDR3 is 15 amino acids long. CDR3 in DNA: TGTGCCAGCAGTTTCCGGGGGGCGGATCAAGAGACCCAGTACTTC. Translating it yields CASSFRGADQETQYF.

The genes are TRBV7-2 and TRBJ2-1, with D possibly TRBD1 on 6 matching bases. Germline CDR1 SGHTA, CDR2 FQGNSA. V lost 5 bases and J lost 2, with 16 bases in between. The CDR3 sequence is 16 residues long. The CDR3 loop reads CASSPTQGFTYNEQFF. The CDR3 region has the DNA TGTGCCAGCAGCCCAACACAGGGCTTCACCTACAATGAGCAGTTCTTC.

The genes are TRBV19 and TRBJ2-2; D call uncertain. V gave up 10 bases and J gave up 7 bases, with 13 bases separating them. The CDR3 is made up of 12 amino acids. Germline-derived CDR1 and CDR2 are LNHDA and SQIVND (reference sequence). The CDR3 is CAIKTDLGELFF. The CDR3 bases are TGTGCCATTAAAACAGATCTCGGGGAGCTGTTTTTT.

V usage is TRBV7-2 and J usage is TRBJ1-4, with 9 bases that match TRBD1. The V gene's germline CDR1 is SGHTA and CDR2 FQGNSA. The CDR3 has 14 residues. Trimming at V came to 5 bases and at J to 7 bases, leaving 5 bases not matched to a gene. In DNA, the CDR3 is TGTGCCAGCAGCCCCGGACAGGGGTTTGAAAAACTGTTTTTT. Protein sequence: CASSPGQGFEKLFF.

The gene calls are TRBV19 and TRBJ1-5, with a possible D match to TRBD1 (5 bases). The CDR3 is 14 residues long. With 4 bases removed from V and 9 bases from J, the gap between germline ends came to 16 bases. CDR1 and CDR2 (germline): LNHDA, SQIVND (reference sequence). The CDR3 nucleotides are TGTGCCAGTAGTACCCTGGGTACGGGGGGGCCCCAGCATTTT. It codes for CASSTLGTGGPQHF.

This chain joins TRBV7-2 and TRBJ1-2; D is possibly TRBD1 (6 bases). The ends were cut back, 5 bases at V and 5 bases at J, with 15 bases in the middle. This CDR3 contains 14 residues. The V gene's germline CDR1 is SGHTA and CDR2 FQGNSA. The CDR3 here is CASSLRDKTYGYTF. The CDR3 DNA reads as TGTGCCAGCAGCCTCCGGGACAAAACGTATGGCTACACCTTC.

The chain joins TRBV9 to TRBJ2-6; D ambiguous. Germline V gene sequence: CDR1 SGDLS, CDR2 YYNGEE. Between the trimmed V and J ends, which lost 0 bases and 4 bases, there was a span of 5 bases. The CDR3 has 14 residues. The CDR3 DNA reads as TGTGCCAGCAGCGTAGATCTGGGGGCCAACGTCCTGACTTTC. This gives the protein CASSVDLGANVLTF.

The CDR3 is CASSSAGTYEQYF. The CDR3 DNA reads as TGTGCCAGCAGTTCAGCGGGTACCTACGAGCAGTACTTC. The V and J genes are TRBV27 and TRBJ2-7; D may be TRBD2 (6 bases). Trimming cost V 4 bases and J 2 bases, with 9 bases left between them. The CDR3 consists of 13 residues. Germline CDR1 and CDR2: MNHEY and SMNVEV (reference sequence).

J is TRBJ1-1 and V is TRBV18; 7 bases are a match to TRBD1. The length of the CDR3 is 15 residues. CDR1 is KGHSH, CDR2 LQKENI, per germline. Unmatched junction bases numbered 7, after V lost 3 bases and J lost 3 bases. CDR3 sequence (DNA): TGTGCCAGCTCACCGATGGGACAGACGGACACTGAAGCTTTCTTT. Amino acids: CASSPMGQTDTEAFF. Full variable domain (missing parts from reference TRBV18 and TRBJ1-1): NAGVMQNPRHLVRRRGQEARLRCSPMKGHSHVYWYRQLPEEGLKFMVYLQKENIIDESGMPKERFSAEFPKEGPSILRIQQVVRGDSAAYFCASSPMGQTDTEAFFGQGTRLTVV.

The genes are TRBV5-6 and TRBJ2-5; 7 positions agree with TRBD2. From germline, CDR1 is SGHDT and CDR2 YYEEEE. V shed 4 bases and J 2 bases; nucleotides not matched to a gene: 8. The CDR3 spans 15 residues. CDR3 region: CASSGVTGGQETQYF. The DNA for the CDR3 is TGTGCCAGCAGCGGAGTAACGGGGGGACAAGAGACCCAGTACTTC.

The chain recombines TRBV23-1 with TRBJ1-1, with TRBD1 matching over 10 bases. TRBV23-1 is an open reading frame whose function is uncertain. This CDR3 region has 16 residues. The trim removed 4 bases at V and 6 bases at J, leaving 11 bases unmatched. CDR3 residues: CASSPQGQGGCAEAFF. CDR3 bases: TGCGCCAGCAGTCCTCAAGGACAGGGGGGGTGCGCTGAAGCTTTCTTT.

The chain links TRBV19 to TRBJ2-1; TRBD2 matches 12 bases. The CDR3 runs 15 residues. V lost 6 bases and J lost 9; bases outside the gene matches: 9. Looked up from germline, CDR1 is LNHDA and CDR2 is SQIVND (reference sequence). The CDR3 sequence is CASRALAGGGFEQFF. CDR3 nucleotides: TGTGCCAGTAGAGCTCTAGCGGGAGGGGGTTTTGAGCAGTTCTTC.

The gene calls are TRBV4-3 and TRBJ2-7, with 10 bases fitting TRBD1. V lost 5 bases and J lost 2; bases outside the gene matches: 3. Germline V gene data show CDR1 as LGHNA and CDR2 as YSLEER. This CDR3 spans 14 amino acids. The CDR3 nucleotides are TGCGCCAGCAGCGACGGGACAGGGGCCTACGAGCAGTACTTC. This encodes CASSDGTGAYEQYF.

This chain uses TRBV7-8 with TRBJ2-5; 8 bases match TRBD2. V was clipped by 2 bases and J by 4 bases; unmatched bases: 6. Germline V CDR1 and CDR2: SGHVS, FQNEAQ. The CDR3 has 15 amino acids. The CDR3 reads CASSLRTSLVETQYF. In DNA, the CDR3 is TGTGCCAGCAGCTTACGGACTAGCTTGGTAGAGACCCAGTACTTC.

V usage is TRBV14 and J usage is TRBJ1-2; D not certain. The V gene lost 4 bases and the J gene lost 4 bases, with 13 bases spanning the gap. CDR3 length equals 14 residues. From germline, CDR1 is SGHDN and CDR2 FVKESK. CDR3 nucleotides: TGTGCCAGCAGCCCGCGGCCCATCACCTATGGCTACACCTTC. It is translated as CASSPRPITYGYTF. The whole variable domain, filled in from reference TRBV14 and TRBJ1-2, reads EAGVTQFPSHSVIEKGQTVTLRCDPISGHDNLYWYRRVMGKEIKFLLHFVKESKQDESGMPNNRFLAERTGGTYSTLKVQPAELEDSGVYFCASSPRPITYGYTFGSGTRLTVV.